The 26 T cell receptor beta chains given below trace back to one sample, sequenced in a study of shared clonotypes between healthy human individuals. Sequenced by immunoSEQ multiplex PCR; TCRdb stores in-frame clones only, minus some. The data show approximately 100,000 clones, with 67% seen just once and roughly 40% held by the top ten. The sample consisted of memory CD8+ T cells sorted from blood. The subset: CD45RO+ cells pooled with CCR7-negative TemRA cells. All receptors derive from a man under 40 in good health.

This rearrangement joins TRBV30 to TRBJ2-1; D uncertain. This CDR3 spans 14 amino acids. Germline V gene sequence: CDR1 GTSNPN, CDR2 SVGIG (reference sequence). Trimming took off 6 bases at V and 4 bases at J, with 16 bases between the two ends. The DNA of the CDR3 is TGTGCCTGCACGACCGGGTGGGTATACAATGAGCAGTTCTTC. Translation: CACTTGWVYNEQFF.

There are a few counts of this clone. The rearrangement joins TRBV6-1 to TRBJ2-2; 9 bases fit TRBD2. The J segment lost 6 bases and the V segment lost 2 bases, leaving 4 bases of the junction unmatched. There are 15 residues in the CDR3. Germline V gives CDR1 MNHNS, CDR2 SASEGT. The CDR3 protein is CASSELSGSAGELFF. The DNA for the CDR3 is TGTGCCAGCAGTGAACTTAGCGGGAGCGCCGGGGAGCTGTTTTTT.

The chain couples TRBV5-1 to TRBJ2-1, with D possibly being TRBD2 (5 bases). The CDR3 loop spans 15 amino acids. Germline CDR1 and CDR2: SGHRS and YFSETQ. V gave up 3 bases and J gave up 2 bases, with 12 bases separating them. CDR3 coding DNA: TGCGCCAGCAGCTCGAACTCGGGGACCTACAATGAGCAGTTCTTC. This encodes CASSSNSGTYNEQFF.

The CDR3 loop reads CASRQGNTGELFF. CDR3 nucleotide sequence: TGTGCCAGCAGGCAGGGGAACACCGGGGAGCTGTTTTTT. The rearrangement joins TRBV27 to TRBJ2-2; tentatively, D is TRBD1 (5 bases). V dropped 6 bases and J dropped 1 base, with 6 bases sitting between them. Germline V gives CDR1 MNHEY, CDR2 SMNVEV (reference sequence). This CDR3 is 13 amino acids long.

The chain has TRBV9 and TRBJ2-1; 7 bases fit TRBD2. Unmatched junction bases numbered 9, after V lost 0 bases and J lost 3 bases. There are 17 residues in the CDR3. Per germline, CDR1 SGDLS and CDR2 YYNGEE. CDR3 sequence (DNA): TGTGCCAGCAGCGTAGCCGGCGGGGGAAATAACTACAATGAGCAGTTCTTC. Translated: CASSVAGGGNNYNEQFF.

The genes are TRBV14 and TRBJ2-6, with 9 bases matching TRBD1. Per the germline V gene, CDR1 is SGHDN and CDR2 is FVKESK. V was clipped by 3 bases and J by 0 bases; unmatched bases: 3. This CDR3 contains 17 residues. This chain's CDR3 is CASSQGQGNSGANVLTF. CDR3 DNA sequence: TGTGCCAGCAGCCAGGGACAGGGAAACTCTGGGGCCAACGTCCTGACTTTC.

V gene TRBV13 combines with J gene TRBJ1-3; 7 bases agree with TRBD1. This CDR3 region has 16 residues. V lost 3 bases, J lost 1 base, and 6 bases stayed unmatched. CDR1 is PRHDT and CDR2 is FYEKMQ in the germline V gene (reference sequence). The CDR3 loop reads CASSFRRQGSGNTIYF. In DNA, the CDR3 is TGTGCCAGCAGCTTTAGGCGACAGGGTTCTGGAAACACCATATATTTT.

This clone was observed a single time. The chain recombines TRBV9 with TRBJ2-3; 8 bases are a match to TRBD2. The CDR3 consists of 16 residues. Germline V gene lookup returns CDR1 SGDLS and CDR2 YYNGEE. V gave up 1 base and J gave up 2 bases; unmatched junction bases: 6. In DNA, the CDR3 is TGTGCCAGCAGCGTAACAGGACTAGCAAACACAGATACGCAGTATTTT. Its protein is CASSVTGLANTDTQYF.

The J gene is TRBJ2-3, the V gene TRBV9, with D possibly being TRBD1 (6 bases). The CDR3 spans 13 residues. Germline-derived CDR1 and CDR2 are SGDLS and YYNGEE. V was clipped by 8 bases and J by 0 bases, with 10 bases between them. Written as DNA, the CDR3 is TGTGCCAGTAACAGGGAAAGCACAGATACGCAGTATTTT. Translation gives CASNRESTDTQYF.

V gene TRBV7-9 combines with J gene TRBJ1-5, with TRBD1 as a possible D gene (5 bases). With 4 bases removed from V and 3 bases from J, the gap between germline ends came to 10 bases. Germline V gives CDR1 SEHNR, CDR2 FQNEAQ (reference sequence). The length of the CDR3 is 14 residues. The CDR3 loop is CASSSQGNNQPQHF. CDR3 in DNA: TGTGCCAGCAGCTCTCAGGGAAACAATCAGCCCCAGCATTTT.

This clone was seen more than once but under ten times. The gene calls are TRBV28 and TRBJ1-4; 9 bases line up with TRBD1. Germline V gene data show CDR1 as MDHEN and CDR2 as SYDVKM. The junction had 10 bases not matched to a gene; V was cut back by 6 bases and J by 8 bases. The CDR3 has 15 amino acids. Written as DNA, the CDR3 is TGTGCCAGCAGCCGCCTACAGGGGGCTGCGGAAAAACTGTTTTTT. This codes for CASSRLQGAAEKLFF.

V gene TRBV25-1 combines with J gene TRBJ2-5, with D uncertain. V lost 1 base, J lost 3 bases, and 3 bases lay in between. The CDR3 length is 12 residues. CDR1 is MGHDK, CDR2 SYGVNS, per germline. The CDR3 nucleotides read TGTGCCAGCAGTGAATTAAAAGAGACCCAGTACTTC. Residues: CASSELKETQYF.

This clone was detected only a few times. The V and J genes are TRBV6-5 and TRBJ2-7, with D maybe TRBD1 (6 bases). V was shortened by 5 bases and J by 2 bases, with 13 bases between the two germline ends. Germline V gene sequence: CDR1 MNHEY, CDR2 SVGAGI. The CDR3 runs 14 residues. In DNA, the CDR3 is TGTGCCAGCAGTCCCGGGACAAACCCCTACGAGCAGTACTTC. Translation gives CASSPGTNPYEQYF.

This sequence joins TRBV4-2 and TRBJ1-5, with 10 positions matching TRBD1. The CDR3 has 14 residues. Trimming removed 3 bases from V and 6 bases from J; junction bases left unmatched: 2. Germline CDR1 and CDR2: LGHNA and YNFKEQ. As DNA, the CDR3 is TGTGCCAGCAGCCACTGGACAGGGGGTCAGCCCCAGCATTTT. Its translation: CASSHWTGGQPQHF.

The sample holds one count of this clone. CDR3 nucleotide sequence: TGTGCCAGCAGCTTAGGACCGGGAACCTCCTACGAGCAGTACTTC. Translating it yields CASSLGPGTSYEQYF. The chain uses TRBV7-8 and TRBJ2-7; possibly TRBD2 for D (5 bases). V was trimmed by 1 base and J by 0 bases, leaving 10 bases between them. The germline V gene encodes CDR1 SGHVS and CDR2 FQNEAQ. This CDR3 region has 15 residues.

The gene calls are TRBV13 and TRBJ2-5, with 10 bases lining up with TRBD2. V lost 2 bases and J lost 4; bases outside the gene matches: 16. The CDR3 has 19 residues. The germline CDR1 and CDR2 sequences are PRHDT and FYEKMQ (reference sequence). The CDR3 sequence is CASSLNGGASGSRGETQYF. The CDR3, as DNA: TGTGCCAGCAGCTTAAATGGAGGGGCTAGCGGGAGTCGGGGAGAGACCCAGTACTTC. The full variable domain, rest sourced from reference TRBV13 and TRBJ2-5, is AAGVIQSPRHLIKEKRETATLKCYPIPRHDTVYWYQQGPGQDPQFLISFYEKMQSDKGSIPDRFSAQQFSDYHSELNMSSLELGDSALYFCASSLNGGASGSRGETQYFGPGTRLLVL.

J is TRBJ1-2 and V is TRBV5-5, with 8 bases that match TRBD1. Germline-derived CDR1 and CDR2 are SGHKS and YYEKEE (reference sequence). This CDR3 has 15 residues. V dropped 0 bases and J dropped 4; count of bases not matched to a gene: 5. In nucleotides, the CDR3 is TGTGCCAGCAGCTTGGGCGGACAGGGTCTCTATGGCTACACCTTC. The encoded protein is CASSLGGQGLYGYTF.

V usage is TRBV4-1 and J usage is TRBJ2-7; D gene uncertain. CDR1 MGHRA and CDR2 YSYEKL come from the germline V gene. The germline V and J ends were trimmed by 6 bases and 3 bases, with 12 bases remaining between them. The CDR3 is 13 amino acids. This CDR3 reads CASSLTWDYEQYF. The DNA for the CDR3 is TGCGCCAGCAGTCTAACGTGGGACTACGAGCAGTACTTC.

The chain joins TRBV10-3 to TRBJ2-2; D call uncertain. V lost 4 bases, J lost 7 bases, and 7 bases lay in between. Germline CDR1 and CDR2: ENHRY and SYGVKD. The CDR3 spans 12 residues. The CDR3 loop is CAISVRHGELFF. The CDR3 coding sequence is TGTGCCATCAGTGTGCGGCACGGGGAGCTGTTTTTT.

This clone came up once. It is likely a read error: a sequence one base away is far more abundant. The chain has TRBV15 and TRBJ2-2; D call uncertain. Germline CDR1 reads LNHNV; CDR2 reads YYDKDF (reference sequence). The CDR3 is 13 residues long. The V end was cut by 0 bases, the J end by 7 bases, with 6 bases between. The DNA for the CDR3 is TGTGCCACCAGCAGAGATTTCGACGGGGAGCTGTTTTTT. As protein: CATSRDFDGELFF.

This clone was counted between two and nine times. The CDR3 sequence: CASTSTTATYEQYF. The CDR3 coding sequence is TGTGCCAGCACTTCCACGACGGCAACCTACGAGCAGTACTTC. The gene calls are TRBV6-1 and TRBJ2-7, with no clear D. Trimming removed 7 bases at V and 2 bases at J, with 15 bases between. Germline V lookup: CDR1 MNHNS, CDR2 SASEGT. CDR3 size: 14 residues.

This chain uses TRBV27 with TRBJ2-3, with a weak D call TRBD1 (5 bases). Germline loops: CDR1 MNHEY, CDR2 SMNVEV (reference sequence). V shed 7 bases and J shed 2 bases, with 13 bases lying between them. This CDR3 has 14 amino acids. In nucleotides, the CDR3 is TGTGCCAGCACCGCCCTGGACACCACAGATACGCAGTATTTT. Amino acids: CASTALDTTDTQYF.

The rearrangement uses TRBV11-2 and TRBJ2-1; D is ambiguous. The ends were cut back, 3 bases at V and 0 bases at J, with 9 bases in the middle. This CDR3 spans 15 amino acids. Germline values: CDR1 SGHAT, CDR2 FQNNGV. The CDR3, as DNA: TGTGCCAGCAGCTTGGGCGGAAGCTCCTACAATGAGCAGTTCTTC. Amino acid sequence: CASSLGGSSYNEQFF.

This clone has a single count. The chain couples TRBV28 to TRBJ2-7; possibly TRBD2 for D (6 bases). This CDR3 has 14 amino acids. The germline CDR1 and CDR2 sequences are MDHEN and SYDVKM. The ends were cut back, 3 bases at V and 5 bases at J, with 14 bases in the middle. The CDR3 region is CASSFWGGDHEQYF. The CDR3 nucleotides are TGTGCCAGCAGTTTTTGGGGCGGGGACCACGAGCAGTACTTC.

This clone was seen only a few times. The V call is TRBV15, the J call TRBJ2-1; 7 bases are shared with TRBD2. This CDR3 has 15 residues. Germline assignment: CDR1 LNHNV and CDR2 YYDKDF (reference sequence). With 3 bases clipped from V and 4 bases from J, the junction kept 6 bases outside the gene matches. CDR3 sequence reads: CATSSPQGGYNEQFF. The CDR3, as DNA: TGTGCCACCAGCAGTCCCCAGGGAGGGTACAATGAGCAGTTCTTC.

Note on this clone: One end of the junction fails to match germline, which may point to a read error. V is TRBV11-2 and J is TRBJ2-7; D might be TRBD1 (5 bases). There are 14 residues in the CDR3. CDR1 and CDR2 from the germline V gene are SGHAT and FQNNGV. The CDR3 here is CASSSDTLSSEQYF. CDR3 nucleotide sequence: TGTGCCAGCAGTTCGGACACGTTATCCTCCGAGCAGTACTTC.